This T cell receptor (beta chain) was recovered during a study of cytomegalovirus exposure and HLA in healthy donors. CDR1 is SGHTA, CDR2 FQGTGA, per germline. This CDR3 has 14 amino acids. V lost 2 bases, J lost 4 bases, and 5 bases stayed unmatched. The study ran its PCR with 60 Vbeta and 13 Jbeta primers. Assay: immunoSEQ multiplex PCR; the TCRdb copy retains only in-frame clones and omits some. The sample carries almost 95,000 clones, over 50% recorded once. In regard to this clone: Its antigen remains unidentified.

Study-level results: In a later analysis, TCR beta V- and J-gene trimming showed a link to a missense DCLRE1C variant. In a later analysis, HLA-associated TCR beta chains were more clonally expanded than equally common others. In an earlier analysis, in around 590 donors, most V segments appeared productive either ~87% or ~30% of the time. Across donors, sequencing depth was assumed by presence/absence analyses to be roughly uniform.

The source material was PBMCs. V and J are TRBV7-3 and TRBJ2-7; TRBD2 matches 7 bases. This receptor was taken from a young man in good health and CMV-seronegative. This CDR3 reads CASSLGGEGYEQYF. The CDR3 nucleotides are TGTGCCAGCAGCTTAGGGGGGGAGGGGTACGAGCAGTACTTC.